The rows below give T cell receptor beta chains drawn from one sample of a study of cytomegalovirus exposure and HLA in healthy donors. Sequencing used immunoSEQ multiplex PCR; TCRdb keeps in-frame clones, though not all of them. The table records approximately 100,000 clones, about 90% of them present only once. The material sequenced was PBMCs. The receptors were gathered from a man younger than 35 in good health and CMV-seropositive. CDR3s include the opening cysteine and the closing phenylalanine or tryptophan. A D gene is named only where the DNA matches it firmly. Expanded clones are given a class, and other clones once, few, many or no size at all.

CDR3 protein,CDR3 DNA,V gene,clone size,J gene,D gene
CASSGTSGGADTQYF,TGTGCCAGCAGTGGGACTAGCGGGGGGGCAGATACGCAGTATTTT,TRBV6-4,medium-sized,TRBJ2-3,TRBD2
CASSADRGFNQPQHF,TGTGCCAGCAGCGCGGACAGGGGGTTTAATCAGCCCCAGCATTTT,TRBV7-6,many,TRBJ1-5,TRBD1
CATSRAVGRNTGELFF,TGTGCCACCAGCAGAGCGGTGGGGAGAAACACCGGGGAGCTGTTTTTT,TRBV15,NA,TRBJ2-2,NA
CASKGAGRYYEQYF,TGTGCCAGCAAGGGGGCAGGCAGATACTACGAGCAGTACTTC,TRBV28,few,TRBJ2-7,TRBD1
CASSDAGQGLYGYTF,TGTGCCAGCAGTGACGCGGGACAGGGGTTGTATGGCTACACCTTC,TRBV25-1,NA,TRBJ1-2,TRBD1
CASSTGTGHSYEQYF,TGTGCCAGCAGCACCGGGACAGGACATTCCTACGAGCAGTACTTC,TRBV7-6,once,TRBJ2-7,TRBD1
CASSLSSGQPPSALHF,TGTGCCAGCAGTTTATCCTCGGGACAGCCCCCGTCGGCCCTCCACTTT,TRBV27,medium-sized,TRBJ1-6,TRBD1
CASSPGLTDTQYF,TGTGCCAGTAGCCCAGGCTTAACAGATACGCAGTATTTT,TRBV19,NA,TRBJ2-3,NA
CASSTGGASIEQYF,TGTGCCAGCAGTACAGGGGGCGCTTCGATCGAGCAGTACTTC,TRBV28,NA,TRBJ2-7,TRBD1
CASSLWGQQQRTDTQYF,TGTGCCAGCAGTTTATGGGGACAGCAGCAACGCACAGATACGCAGTATTTT,TRBV28,NA,TRBJ2-3,TRBD1
CASSQEDRPFSYEQYF,TGCGCCAGCAGCCAAGAGGACAGGCCGTTCTCCTACGAGCAGTACTTC,TRBV4-1,NA,TRBJ2-7,TRBD1
CASREGFGSNQPQHF,TGTGCCAGCAGAGAGGGTTTCGGGAGCAATCAGCCCCAGCATTTT,TRBV2,few,TRBJ1-5,NA
CASTTTNEKLFF,TGTGCCAGCACAACAACTAATGAAAAACTGTTTTTT,TRBV6-1,NA,TRBJ1-4,NA
CASSSTNRFHTGELFF,TGTGCCAGCAGCTCTACCAACCGCTTCCACACCGGGGAGCTGTTTTTT,TRBV11-2,NA,TRBJ2-2,NA
CASSRQGNSNQPQHF,TGTGCCAGCAGTAGACAGGGCAATAGCAATCAGCCCCAGCATTTT,TRBV6-6,NA,TRBJ1-5,TRBD1
CASSPGLTDTQYF,TGTGCCAGCAGCCCGGGACTTACAGATACGCAGTATTTT,TRBV27,NA,TRBJ2-3,NA
CASSRNGRGSTDTQYF,TGTGCCAGCAGCCGCAACGGGCGGGGATCCACAGATACGCAGTATTTT,TRBV7-3,few,TRBJ2-3,NA
CASSRNRGQNYEQYF,TGTGCCAGCAGCAGAAACAGGGGGCAAAATTACGAGCAGTACTTC,TRBV6-6,NA,TRBJ2-7,TRBD1
CASSVVGGNTDTQYF,TGTGCCAGCAGTGTGGTGGGAGGGAACACAGATACGCAGTATTTT,TRBV6-4,NA,TRBJ2-3,TRBD2
CASSEAGATNYGYTF,TGTGCCAGCAGTGAAGCGGGGGCGACTAACTATGGCTACACCTTC,TRBV6-1,NA,TRBJ1-2,NA
CASSIGVRENSNQPQHF,TGTGCCAGTAGTATAGGGGTGCGGGAGAATAGCAATCAGCCCCAGCATTTT,TRBV19,NA,TRBJ1-5,NA
CASSLEGARTDTQYF,TGTGCCAGCAGCTTAGAAGGAGCCCGCACAGATACGCAGTATTTT,TRBV11-2,NA,TRBJ2-3,NA
CASSFSRYEQYF,TGTGCCAGCAGCTTTAGCCGATACGAGCAGTACTTC,TRBV5-6,NA,TRBJ2-7,NA
CASSVQGAGNSPLHF,TGTGCCAGTAGTGTCCAGGGGGCCGGGAATTCACCCCTCCACTTT,TRBV19,NA,TRBJ1-6,TRBD1
CASSSRTEAFF,TGTGCCAGCAGTTCTCGTACTGAAGCTTTCTTT,TRBV28,NA,TRBJ1-1,NA
CASSLYPTESYEQYF,TGCGCCAGCAGCTTGTACCCGACAGAGTCCTACGAGCAGTACTTC,TRBV5-1,NA,TRBJ2-7,NA
CASSVNRNTGELFF,TGTGCCAGCAGCGTCAACAGGAACACCGGGGAGCTGTTTTTT,TRBV9,NA,TRBJ2-2,NA
CASSLTSGGGGEQFF,TGTGCCAGCAGCTTAACTTCAGGCGGGGGGGGTGAGCAGTTCTTC,TRBV7-9,few,TRBJ2-1,TRBD2
CASSLAGTVNTEAFF,TGTGCCAGCAGCTTGGCCGGGACAGTGAACACTGAAGCTTTCTTT,TRBV5-4,NA,TRBJ1-1,TRBD1
CASSPGWDTGELFF,TGCGCCAGCAGCCCCGGGTGGGACACCGGGGAGCTGTTTTTT,TRBV5-1,once,TRBJ2-2,NA
CASSDSQGQPQHF,TGTGCCAGCAGTGACTCCCAGGGTCAGCCCCAGCATTTT,TRBV6-4,few,TRBJ1-5,NA
CASSLAGTSGGLPYEQYF,TGCGCCAGCAGCTTGGCCGGGACTAGCGGGGGCTTACCCTACGAGCAGTACTTC,TRBV5-1,NA,TRBJ2-7,TRBD2
CASSLDRVSSTDTQYF,TGTGCCAGCAGCTTAGATCGGGTGTCAAGCACAGATACGCAGTATTTT,TRBV11-3,NA,TRBJ2-3,NA
CSFGQGAYGYTF,TGCAGCTTTGGACAGGGGGCCTATGGCTACACCTTC,TRBV29-1,NA,TRBJ1-2,TRBD1
CASSFGVGGTEAFF,TGTGCCAGCAGTTTCGGGGTCGGGGGAACTGAAGCTTTCTTT,TRBV27,NA,TRBJ1-1,NA